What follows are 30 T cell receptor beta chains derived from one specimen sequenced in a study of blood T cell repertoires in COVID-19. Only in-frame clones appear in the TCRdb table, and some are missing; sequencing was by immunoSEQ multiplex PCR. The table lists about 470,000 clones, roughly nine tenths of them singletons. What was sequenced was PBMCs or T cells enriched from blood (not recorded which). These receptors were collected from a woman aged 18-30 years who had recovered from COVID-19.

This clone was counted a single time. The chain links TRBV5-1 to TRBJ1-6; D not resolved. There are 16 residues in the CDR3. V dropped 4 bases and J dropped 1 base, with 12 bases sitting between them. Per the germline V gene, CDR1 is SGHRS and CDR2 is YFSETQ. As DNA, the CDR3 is TGCGCCAGCAGCCTCAGGCAAACTTCCTATAATTCACCCCTCCACTTT. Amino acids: CASSLRQTSYNSPLHF.

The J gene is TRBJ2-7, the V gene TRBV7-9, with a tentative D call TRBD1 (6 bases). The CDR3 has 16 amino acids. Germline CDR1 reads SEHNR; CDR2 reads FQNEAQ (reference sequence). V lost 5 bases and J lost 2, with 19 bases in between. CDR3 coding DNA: TGTGCCAGCAGCGTTTGGAACGGACAGCGTACCTACGAGCAGTACTTC. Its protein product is CASSVWNGQRTYEQYF.

CDR3 coding DNA: TGTGCCAGCAGCCCGAAAGAGTCACCGGGACAGCCATTCTACGAGCAGTACTTC. Encoded protein: CASSPKESPGQPFYEQYF. The genes are TRBV14 and TRBJ2-7; 7 bases are shared with TRBD1. The trim removed 4 bases at V and 3 bases at J, leaving 18 bases unmatched. The CDR3 has 18 amino acids. Germline assignment: CDR1 SGHDN and CDR2 FVKESK.

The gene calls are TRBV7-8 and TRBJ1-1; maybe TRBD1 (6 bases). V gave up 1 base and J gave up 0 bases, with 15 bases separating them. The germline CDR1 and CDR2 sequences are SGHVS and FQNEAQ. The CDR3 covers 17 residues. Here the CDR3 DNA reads TGTGCCAGCAGCTTAGGGCAGGGGAAGGAGTTGAACACTGAAGCTTTCTTT. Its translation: CASSLGQGKELNTEAFF.

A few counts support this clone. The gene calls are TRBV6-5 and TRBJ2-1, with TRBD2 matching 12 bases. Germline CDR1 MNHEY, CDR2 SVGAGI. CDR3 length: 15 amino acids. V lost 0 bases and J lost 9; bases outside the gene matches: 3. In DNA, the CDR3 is TGTGCCAGCAGTTACTCGCCTAGCGGGGGGGCTGAGCAGTTCTTC. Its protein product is CASSYSPSGGAEQFF.

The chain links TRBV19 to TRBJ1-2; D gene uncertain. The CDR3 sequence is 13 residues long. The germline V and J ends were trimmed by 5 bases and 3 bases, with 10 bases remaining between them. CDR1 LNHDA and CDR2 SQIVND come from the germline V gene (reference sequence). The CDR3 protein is CASSPVSYYGYTF. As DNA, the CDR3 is TGTGCCAGTAGTCCCGTATCTTACTATGGCTACACCTTC.

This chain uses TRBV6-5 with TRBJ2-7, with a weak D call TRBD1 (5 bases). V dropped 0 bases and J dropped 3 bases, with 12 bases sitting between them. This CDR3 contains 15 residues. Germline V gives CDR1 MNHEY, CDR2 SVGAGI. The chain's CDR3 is CASSYSIEGVYEQYF. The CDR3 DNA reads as TGTGCCAGCAGTTACTCGATAGAAGGGGTCTACGAGCAGTACTTC.

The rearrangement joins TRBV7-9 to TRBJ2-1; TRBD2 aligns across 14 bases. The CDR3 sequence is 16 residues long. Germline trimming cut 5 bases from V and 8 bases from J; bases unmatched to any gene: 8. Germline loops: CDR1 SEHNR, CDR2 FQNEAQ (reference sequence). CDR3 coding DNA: TGTGCCAGCAGCAGCGGACTAGCGGGGGGCGGGCATGAGCAGTTCTTC. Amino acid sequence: CASSSGLAGGGHEQFF.

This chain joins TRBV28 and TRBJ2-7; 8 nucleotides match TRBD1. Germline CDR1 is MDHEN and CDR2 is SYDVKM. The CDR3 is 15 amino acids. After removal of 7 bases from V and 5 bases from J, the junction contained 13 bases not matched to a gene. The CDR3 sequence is CASTLGQVRSDEQYF. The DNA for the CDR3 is TGTGCCAGCACCTTGGGACAGGTCCGGAGCGACGAGCAGTACTTC.

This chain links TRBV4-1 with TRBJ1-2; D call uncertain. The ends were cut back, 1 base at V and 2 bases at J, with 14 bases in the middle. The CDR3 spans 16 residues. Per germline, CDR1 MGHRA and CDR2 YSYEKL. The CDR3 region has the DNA TGCGCCAGCAGCCAAGTCGGGGAGGGAGGAAACTATGGCTACACCTTC. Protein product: CASSQVGEGGNYGYTF.

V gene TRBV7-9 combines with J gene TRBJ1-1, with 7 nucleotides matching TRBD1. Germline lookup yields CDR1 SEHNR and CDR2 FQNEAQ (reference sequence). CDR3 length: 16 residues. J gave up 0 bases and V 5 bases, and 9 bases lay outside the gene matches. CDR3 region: CASSPPTGPMNTEAFF. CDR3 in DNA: TGTGCCAGCAGCCCTCCGACAGGGCCCATGAACACTGAAGCTTTCTTT.

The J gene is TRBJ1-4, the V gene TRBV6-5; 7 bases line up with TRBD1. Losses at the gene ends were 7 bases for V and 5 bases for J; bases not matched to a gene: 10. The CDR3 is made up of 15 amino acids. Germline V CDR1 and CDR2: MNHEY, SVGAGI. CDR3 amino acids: CASTTGVPSNEKLFF. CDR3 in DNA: TGTGCCAGCACCACAGGGGTTCCGTCCAATGAAAAACTGTTTTTT.

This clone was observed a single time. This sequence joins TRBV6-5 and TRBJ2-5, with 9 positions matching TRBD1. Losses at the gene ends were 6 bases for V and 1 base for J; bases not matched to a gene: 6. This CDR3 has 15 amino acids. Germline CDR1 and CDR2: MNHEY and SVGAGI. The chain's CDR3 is CASRTTGGFQETQYF. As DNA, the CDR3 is TGTGCCAGCAGGACAACAGGGGGCTTCCAAGAGACCCAGTACTTC.

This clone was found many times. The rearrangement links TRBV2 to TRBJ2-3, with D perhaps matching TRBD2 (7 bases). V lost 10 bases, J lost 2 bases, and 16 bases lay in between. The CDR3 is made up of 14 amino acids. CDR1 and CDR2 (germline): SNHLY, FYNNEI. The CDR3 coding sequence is TGTGCCACCATCAGTGGGGGGGCCACAGATACGCAGTATTTT. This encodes CATISGGATDTQYF.

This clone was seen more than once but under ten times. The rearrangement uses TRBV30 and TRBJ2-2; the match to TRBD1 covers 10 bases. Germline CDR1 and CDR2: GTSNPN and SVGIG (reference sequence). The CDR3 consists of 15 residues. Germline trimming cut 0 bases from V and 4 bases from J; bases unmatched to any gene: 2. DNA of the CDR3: TGTGCCTGGAGTGTATGGACAGGGGGCACCGGGGAGCTGTTTTTT. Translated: CAWSVWTGGTGELFF.

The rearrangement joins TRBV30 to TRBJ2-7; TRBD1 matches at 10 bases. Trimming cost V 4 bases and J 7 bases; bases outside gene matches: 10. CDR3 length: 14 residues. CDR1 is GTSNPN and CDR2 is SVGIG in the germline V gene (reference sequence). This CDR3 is CAWTLTDRGGEQYF. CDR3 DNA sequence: TGTGCCTGGACCCTTACGGACAGGGGGGGAGAGCAGTACTTC.

The CDR3 coding sequence is TGTGCCAGCAGCTCAGGCATCCAAGAGACCCAGTACTTC. Protein product: CASSSGIQETQYF. The V and J genes are TRBV7-2 and TRBJ2-5; no clear D gene. Germline CDR1 reads SGHTA; CDR2 reads FQGNSA. The CDR3 covers 13 residues. V lost 4 bases and J lost 1, with 7 bases in between.

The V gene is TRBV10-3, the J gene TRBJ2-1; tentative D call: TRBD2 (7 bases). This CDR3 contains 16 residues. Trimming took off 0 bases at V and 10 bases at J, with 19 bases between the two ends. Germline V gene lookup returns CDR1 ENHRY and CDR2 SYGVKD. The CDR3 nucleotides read TGTGCCATCAGTGAGTCCCGGGGGGCCCCCTCGACGGAGCAGTTCTTC. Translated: CAISESRGAPSTEQFF.

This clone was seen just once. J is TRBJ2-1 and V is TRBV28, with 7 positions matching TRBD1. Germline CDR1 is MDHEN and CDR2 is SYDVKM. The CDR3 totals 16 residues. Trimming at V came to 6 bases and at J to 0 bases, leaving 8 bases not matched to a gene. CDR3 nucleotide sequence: TGTGCCAGCAGACCTTCGGACAGGAGCTCCTACAATGAGCAGTTCTTC. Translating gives CASRPSDRSSYNEQFF. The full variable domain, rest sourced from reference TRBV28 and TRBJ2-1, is DVKVTQSSRYLVKRTGEKVFLECVQDMDHENMFWYRQDPGLGLRLIYFSYDVKMKEKGDIPEGYSVSREKKERFSLILESASTNQTSMYLCASRPSDRSSYNEQFFGPGTRLTVL.

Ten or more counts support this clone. The CDR3 reads CASSLRQYYEQYF. The CDR3 DNA follows: TGTGCCAGCAGCCTCCGACAGTACTACGAGCAGTACTTC. This rearrangement joins TRBV7-2 to TRBJ2-7; D is possibly TRBD1 (5 bases). V was trimmed by 5 bases and J by 3 bases, leaving 11 bases between them. From germline, CDR1 is SGHTA and CDR2 FQGNSA. The CDR3 has 13 amino acids.

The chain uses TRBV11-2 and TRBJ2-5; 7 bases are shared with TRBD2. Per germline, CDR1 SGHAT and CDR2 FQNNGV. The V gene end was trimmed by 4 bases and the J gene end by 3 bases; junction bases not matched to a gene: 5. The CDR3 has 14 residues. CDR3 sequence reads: CASSSVRGKETQYF. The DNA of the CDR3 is TGTGCCAGCAGCTCCGTGCGGGGGAAAGAGACCCAGTACTTC.

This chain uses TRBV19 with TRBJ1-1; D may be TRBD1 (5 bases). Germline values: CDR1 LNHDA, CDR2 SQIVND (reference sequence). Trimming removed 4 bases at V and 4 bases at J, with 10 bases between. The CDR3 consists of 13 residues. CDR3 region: CASSTRRGTEAFF. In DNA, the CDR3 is TGTGCCAGTAGTACCAGAAGGGGCACTGAAGCTTTCTTT.

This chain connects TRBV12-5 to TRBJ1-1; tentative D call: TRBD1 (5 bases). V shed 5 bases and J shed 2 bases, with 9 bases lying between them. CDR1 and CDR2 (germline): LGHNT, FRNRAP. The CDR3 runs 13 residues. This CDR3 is CASGPDTNTEAFF. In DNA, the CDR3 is TGTGCTAGTGGTCCGGACACTAACACTGAAGCTTTCTTT.

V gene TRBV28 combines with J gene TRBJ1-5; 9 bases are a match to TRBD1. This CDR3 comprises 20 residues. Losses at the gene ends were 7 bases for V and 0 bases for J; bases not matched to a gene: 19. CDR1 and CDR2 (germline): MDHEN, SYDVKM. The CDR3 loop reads CASTPRPRDRVSYSNQPQHF. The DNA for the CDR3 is TGTGCCAGCACCCCTCGCCCGAGGGACAGGGTTTCCTATAGCAATCAGCCCCAGCATTTT.

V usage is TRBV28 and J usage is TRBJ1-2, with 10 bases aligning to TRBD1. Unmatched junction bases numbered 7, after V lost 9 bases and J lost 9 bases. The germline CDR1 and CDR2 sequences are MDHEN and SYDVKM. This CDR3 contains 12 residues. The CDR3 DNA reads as TGTGCCAGTCGGCCGGGACAGGGGAGCTACACCTTC. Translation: CASRPGQGSYTF.

This CDR3 is CASSAGTANSPLHF. For the CDR3, the DNA is TGTGCCAGCAGCGCCGGGACAGCTAATTCACCCCTCCACTTT. The rearrangement links TRBV7-9 to TRBJ1-6, with 7 bases fitting TRBD1. Germline CDR1 is SEHNR and CDR2 is FQNEAQ (reference sequence). V was clipped by 5 bases and J by 6 bases; unmatched bases: 4. The CDR3 extends over 14 amino acids.

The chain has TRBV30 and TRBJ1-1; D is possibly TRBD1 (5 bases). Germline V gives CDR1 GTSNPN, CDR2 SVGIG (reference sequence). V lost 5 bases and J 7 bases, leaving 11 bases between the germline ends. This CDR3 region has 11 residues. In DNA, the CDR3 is TGTGCCTGGGGCGTAACAGGTGAAGCTTTCTTT. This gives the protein CAWGVTGEAFF.

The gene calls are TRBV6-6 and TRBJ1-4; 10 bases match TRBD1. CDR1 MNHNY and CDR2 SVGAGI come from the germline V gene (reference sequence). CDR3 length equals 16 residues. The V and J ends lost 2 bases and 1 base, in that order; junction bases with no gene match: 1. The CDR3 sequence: CASSYGQGGTNEKLFF. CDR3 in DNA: TGTGCCAGCAGTTACGGACAGGGGGGAACTAATGAAAAACTGTTTTTT.

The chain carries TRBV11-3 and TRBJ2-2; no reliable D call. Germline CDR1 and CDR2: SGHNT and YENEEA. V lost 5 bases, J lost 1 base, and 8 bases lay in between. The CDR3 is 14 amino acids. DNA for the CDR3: TGTGCCAGCAGCCTGACACTGAACACCGGGGAGCTGTTTTTT. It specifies CASSLTLNTGELFF.

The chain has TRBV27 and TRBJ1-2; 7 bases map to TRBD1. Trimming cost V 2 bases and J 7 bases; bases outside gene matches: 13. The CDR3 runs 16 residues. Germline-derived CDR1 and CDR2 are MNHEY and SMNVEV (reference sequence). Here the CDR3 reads CASSLRSQTGIGGYTF. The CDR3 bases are TGTGCCAGCAGTTTACGTTCACAGACAGGGATCGGTGGCTACACCTTC.